Following are 10 T cell receptor beta chains from one sample sequenced in a study of cytomegalovirus exposure and HLA in healthy donors. Produced via immunoSEQ multiplex PCR; TCRdb's table is partial and in-frame only. The sample lists about 110,000 clones, roughly 87% occurring once. Sequencing input: PBMCs. These receptors all stem from a woman aged 18-29 years in good health and CMV-seronegative.

This sequence joins TRBV6-1 and TRBJ2-7; D is perhaps TRBD2 (5 bases). The V and J ends lost 7 bases and 3 bases respectively, with 19 bases between them. CDR1 is MNHNS, CDR2 SASEGT, per germline. The CDR3 extends over 15 amino acids. This chain's CDR3 is CASTMDSRQFYEQYF. In nucleotides, the CDR3 is TGTGCCAGCACCATGGACTCGCGGCAATTCTACGAGCAGTACTTC.

In DNA, the CDR3 is TGTGCCAGCAGCCAAACTAGCGGGGGAGACGGGCTTCCCTACGAGCAGTACTTC. It encodes CASSQTSGGDGLPYEQYF. This sequence joins TRBV28 and TRBJ2-7; 11 bases fit TRBD2. V shed 6 bases and J 2 bases; nucleotides not matched to a gene: 15. The CDR3 is 18 amino acids. From germline, CDR1 is MDHEN and CDR2 SYDVKM. The full variable domain, completed using reference TRBV28 and TRBJ2-7, is DVKVTQSSRYLVKRTGEKVFLECVQDMDHENMFWYRQDPGLGLRLIYFSYDVKMKEKGDIPEGYSVSREKKERFSLILESASTNQTSMYLCASSQTSGGDGLPYEQYFGPGTRLTVT.

V usage is TRBV11-2 and J usage is TRBJ2-1; D is ambiguous. V dropped 10 bases and J dropped 0 bases, with 16 bases sitting between them. This CDR3 region has 15 residues. Germline loops: CDR1 SGHAT, CDR2 FQNNGV. The CDR3 DNA follows: TGTGCCACCCGCAAACCACCGAGCTCCTACAATGAGCAGTTCTTC. Protein: CATRKPPSSYNEQFF.

The chain has TRBV5-4 and TRBJ2-7, with a possible D match to TRBD2 (6 bases). Trimming removed 5 bases from V and 2 bases from J, with 14 bases in between. The CDR3 has 14 residues. Germline V gene data show CDR1 as SGHNT and CDR2 as YYREEE (reference sequence). This CDR3 reads CASSPGGAAYEQYF. CDR3 DNA: TGTGCCAGCAGTCCCGGGGGAGCGGCCTACGAGCAGTACTTC.

The chain has TRBV4-1 and TRBJ2-7; D perhaps matches TRBD1 (5 bases). Germline V lookup: CDR1 MGHRA, CDR2 YSYEKL. V dropped 1 base and J dropped 9 bases, with 16 bases sitting between them. The CDR3 has 14 amino acids. The chain's CDR3 is CASSQADRANGQYF. The CDR3 nucleotides read TGCGCCAGCAGCCAAGCTGACAGAGCCAACGGGCAGTACTTC.

This clone is a singleton in its sample. The chain uses TRBV15 and TRBJ2-1; 7 bases line up with TRBD2. Trimming took 6 bases from V and 3 from J; bases not matched to a gene: 8. This CDR3 comprises 15 residues. Germline CDR1 reads LNHNV; CDR2 reads YYDKDF (reference sequence). The CDR3 loop is CATSAVVAGYNEQFF. CDR3 DNA: TGTGCCACCAGTGCCGTGGTAGCGGGCTACAATGAGCAGTTCTTC.

The gene calls are TRBV9 and TRBJ1-1, with D possibly being TRBD1 (6 bases). CDR1 and CDR2 from the germline V gene are SGDLS and YYNGEE. The ends were cut back, 4 bases at V and 5 bases at J, with 18 bases in the middle. This CDR3 is 15 amino acids long. This CDR3 reads CASSPFQGRETEAFF. The CDR3 nucleotides read TGTGCCAGCAGCCCTTTCCAGGGGAGGGAGACTGAAGCTTTCTTT.

The chain couples TRBV27 to TRBJ1-1, with D possibly TRBD1 on 5 matching bases. V lost 7 bases and J lost 7, with 16 bases in between. From germline, CDR1 is MNHEY and CDR2 SMNVEV (reference sequence). The CDR3 contains 13 residues. The CDR3 sequence is CASTNRPRREAFF. The CDR3 nucleotides are TGTGCCAGCACCAACAGGCCCAGACGTGAAGCTTTCTTT.

This clone was recorded a few times. The gene calls are TRBV6-1 and TRBJ1-1; D unclear. Per the germline V gene, CDR1 is MNHNS and CDR2 is SASEGT. V shed 8 bases and J shed 2 bases, with 12 bases lying between them. The CDR3 has 13 residues. This chain's CDR3 is CASAPTPNTEAFF. In nucleotides, the CDR3 is TGTGCCAGCGCCCCGACACCCAACACTGAAGCTTTCTTT.

This clone was seen a handful of times. The rearrangement uses TRBV5-1 and TRBJ2-6; D call uncertain. There are 14 residues in the CDR3. CDR1 and CDR2 (germline): SGHRS, YFSETQ. V lost 8 bases, J lost 0 bases, and 9 bases lay in between. DNA of the CDR3: TGCGCCAGTACCACAGCCTCTGGGGCCAACGTCCTGACTTTC. Translating gives CASTTASGANVLTF.